This T cell receptor (beta chain) emerged from a study of regulatory T cells in long-lasting Graves disease. Library construction for TCR beta used iRepertoire HTBI primers and Arm-PCR of CDR3 regions. TCRdb re-called the multiplex PCR reads with MiXCR, one entry per CDR3 protein. Among 400,000 to 450,000 distinct CDR3 sequences listed, about 16% were seen once. The CDR3 is made up of 16 amino acids. Trimming removed 0 bases from V and 6 bases from J, with 17 bases in between. Germline V gene data show CDR1 as MGHRA and CDR2 as YSYEKL. Documented time point: newly diagnosed GD, antithyroid drugs for less than 3 months. Scientists built the TCR library using RNA that was extracted from PBMCs. The same data also went into a second study, on T cells in Graves' hyperthyroidism and ophthalmopathy. From that paper: A set of HTBI primers served as the primers for a first-round RT-PCR of the TCR CDR3.

The V gene is TRBV4-1, the J gene TRBJ1-2, with D perhaps matching TRBD1 (5 bases). The TCR was taken from a woman in her 30s with Graves disease. The specimen was peripheral blood mononuclear cells (PBMCs), collected at new diagnosis, from a patient treated with antithyroid drugs. The CDR3 region is CASSQEEGRWGHGYTF. CDR3 DNA: TGCGCCAGCAGCCAAGAGGAGGGGAGGTGGGGCCATGGCTACACCTTC.